This T cell receptor (beta chain) was obtained from a study of cytomegalovirus exposure and HLA in healthy donors. Study-level background: One earlier analysis, a look at about 179 million T cells, found some 110 million unique TCR beta sequences.

This CDR3 region has 16 residues. Germline loops: CDR1 MNHEY, CDR2 SMNVEV (reference sequence). V shed 3 bases and J 8 bases; nucleotides not matched to a gene: 11. Though nominally healthy at sampling, donors likely had unrecorded immune exposures. This clone was counted once. Its antigen is unknown. It was with 60 Vbeta and 13 Jbeta primers that the PCR ran. Assay: immunoSEQ multiplex PCR; the TCRdb copy retains only in-frame clones and omits some. The data hold 110,000 to 150,000 clones, with roughly 80% observed a single time. Study-level results: Accurate HLA-A and HLA-B prediction from TCR beta sequences was reported for most subjects.

The sample taken for sequencing was PBMCs. The receptor was derived from a male donor in good health and CMV-seronegative. The chain couples TRBV27 to TRBJ2-1; 9 bases align to TRBD2. The CDR3 loop is CASSFTDRGRADEQFF. DNA for the CDR3: TGTGCCAGCAGTTTTACGGACCGCGGGAGGGCCGATGAGCAGTTCTTC.